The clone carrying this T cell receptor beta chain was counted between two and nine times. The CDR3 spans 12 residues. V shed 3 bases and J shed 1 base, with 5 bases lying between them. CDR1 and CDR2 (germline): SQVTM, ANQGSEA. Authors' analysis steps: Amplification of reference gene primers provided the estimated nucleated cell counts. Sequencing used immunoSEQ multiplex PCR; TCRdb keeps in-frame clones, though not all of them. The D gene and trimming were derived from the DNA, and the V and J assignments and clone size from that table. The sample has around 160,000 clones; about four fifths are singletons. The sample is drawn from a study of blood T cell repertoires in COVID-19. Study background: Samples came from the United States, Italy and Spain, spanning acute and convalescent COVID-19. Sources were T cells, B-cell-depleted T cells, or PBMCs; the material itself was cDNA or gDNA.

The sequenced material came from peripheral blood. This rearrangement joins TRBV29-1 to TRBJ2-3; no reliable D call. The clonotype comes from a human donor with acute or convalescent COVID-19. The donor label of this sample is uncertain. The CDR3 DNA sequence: TGCAGCGTTGACCAGGGCACAGATACGCAGTATTTT. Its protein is CSVDQGTDTQYF.